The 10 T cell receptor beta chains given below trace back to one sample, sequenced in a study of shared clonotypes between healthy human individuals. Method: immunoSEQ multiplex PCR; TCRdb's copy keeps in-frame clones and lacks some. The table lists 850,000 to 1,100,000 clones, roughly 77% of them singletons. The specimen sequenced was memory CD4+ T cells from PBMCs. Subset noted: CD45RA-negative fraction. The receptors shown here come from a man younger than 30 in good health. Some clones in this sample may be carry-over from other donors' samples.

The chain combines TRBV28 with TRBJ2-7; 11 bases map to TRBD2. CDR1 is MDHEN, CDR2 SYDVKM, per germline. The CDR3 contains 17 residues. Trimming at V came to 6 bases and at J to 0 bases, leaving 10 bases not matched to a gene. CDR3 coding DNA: TGTGCCAGCAGCCGACTCGGACTAGCGGGCTTCTCCTACGAGCAGTACTTC. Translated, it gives CASSRLGLAGFSYEQYF.

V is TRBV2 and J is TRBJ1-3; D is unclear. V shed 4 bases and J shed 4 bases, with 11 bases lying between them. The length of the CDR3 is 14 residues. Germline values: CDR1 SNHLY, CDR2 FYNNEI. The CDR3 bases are TGTGCCAGCAGTGGGGTCCCACTGGGAAACACCATATATTTT. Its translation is CASSGVPLGNTIYF.

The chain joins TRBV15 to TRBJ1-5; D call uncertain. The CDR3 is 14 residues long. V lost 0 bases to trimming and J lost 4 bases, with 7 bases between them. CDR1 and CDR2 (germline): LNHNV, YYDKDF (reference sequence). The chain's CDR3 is CATSRDLVNQPQHF. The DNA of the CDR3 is TGTGCCACCAGCAGAGATCTCGTGAATCAGCCCCAGCATTTT.

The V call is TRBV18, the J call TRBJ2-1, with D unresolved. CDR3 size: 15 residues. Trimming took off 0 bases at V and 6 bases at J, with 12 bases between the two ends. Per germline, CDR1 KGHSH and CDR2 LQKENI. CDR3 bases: TGTGCCAGCTCACCACCAAGCACTGACGGCAATGAGCAGTTCTTC. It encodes CASSPPSTDGNEQFF.

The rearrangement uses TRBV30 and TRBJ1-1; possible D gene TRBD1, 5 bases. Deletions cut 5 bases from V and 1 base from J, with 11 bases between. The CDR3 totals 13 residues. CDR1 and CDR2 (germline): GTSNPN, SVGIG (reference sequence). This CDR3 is CAWDRQKNTEAFF. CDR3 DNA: TGTGCCTGGGACCGACAGAAGAACACTGAAGCTTTCTTT.

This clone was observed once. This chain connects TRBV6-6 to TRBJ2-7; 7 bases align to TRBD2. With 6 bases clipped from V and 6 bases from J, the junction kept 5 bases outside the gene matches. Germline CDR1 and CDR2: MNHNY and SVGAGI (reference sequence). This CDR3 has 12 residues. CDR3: CASRTGGSEQYF. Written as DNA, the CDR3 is TGTGCCAGCAGAACGGGGGGAAGCGAGCAGTACTTC.

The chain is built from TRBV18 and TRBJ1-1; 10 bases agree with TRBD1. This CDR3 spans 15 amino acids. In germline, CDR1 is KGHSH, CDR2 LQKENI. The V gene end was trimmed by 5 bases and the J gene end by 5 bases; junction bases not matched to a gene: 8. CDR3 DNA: TGTGCCAGCTCAGCTAAGGGACAGGGGAATACTGAAGCTTTCTTT. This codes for CASSAKGQGNTEAFF.

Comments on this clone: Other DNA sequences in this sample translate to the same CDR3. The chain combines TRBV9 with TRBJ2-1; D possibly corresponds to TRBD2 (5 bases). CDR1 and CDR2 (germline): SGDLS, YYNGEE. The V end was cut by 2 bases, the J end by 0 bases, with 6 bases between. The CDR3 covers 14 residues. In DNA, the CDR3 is TGTGCCAGCAGCGTGGGGAGCTCCTACAATGAGCAGTTCTTC. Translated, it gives CASSVGSSYNEQFF.

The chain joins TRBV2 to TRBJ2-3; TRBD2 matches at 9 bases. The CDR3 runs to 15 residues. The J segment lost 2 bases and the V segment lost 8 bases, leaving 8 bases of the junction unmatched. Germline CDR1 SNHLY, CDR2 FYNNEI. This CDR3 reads CASREREATTDTQYF. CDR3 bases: TGTGCCAGCCGCGAGCGGGAGGCAACCACAGATACGCAGTATTTT.

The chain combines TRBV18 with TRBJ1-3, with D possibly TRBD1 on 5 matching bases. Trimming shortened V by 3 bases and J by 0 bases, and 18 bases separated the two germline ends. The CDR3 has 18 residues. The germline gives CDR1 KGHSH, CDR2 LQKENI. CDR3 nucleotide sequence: TGTGCCAGCTCACCTGGAGGAGGGGTCCCCAGCTCTGGAAACACCATATATTTT. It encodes CASSPGGGVPSSGNTIYF.